Described below is a single T cell receptor beta chain sequence and its context. These data come from a study of blood T cell repertoires in COVID-19. In germline, CDR1 is SGHKS, CDR2 YYEKEE (reference sequence). Between the trimmed V and J ends, which lost 2 bases and 0 bases, there was a span of 4 bases. The CDR3 is 13 amino acids. Profiled with immunoSEQ multiplex PCR; TCRdb holds only in-frame clones, not every one. The table has under 150,000 clones, under 80% seen once. The clonotype comes from a man older than 75 with acute or convalescent COVID-19. The gene calls are TRBV5-5 and TRBJ2-3, with no clear D. The sequenced sample consisted of peripheral blood. DNA of the CDR3: TGTGCCAGCAGCTTCGAGAGCACAGATACGCAGTATTTT. Protein product: CASSFESTDTQYF. The complete variable domain, with remaining parts taken from reference TRBV5-5 and TRBJ2-3, reads DAGVTQSPTHLIKTRGQQVTLRCSPISGHKSVSWYQQVLGQGPQFIFQYYEKEERGRGNFPDRFSARQFPNYSSELNVNALLLGDSALYLCASSFESTDTQYFGPGTRLTVL.